These T cell receptor beta chains were read from a single sample in a study of blood T cell repertoires in COVID-19. Assay used: immunoSEQ multiplex PCR; TCRdb lists only in-frame clones, some missing. The sample contains around 45,000 clones, about four fifths of which appear only once. Source material: peripheral blood. Every receptor here comes from an older woman with acute or convalescent COVID-19. Both conserved end residues are part of each CDR3. Fields, in order: V gene, J gene, D gene, CDR3 protein. The D gene is left open where the match is weak.

TRBV27	TRBJ1-5	NA	CASRQEFYSNQPQHF
TRBV5-1	TRBJ1-4	NA	CASSLGGSATNEKLFF
TRBV29-1	TRBJ2-2	TRBD1	CSVQTGGATGELFF
TRBV10-1	TRBJ2-3	TRBD1	CASSESTLGQGTDTQYF
TRBV10-3	TRBJ1-6	TRBD1	CAISDQQGFNSPLHF
TRBV5-4	TRBJ2-3	NA	CASSSARVKSTDTQYF
TRBV29-1	TRBJ2-3	NA	CSVGNYFTDTQYF
TRBV5-5	TRBJ1-6	NA	CASSLVTNRGSPLHF
TRBV6-5	TRBJ2-3	NA	CASSSPGRADTQYF
TRBV18	TRBJ1-1	NA	CASSPTRVAEAFF
TRBV12-3/TRBV12-4	TRBJ1-3	NA	CASSLGRGNAIYF
TRBV13	TRBJ2-7	NA	CASSITSRANSYEQYF
TRBV7-9	TRBJ2-7	NA	CASSLDEGSSYEQYF
TRBV6-5	TRBJ1-5	NA	CASSYVEGQPQHF
TRBV5-1	TRBJ1-4	TRBD1	CASSVGQGARKLFF
TRBV19	TRBJ2-3	TRBD2	CASSIGLAGITDTQYF
TRBV9	TRBJ2-7	TRBD1	CASSSQGSYEQYF
TRBV6-6	TRBJ1-1	TRBD1	CASSQQGAGDTEAFF
TRBV5-1	TRBJ2-3	TRBD2	CASSLGPSGGPTDTQYF
TRBV24-1	TRBJ1-4	NA	CATRRATNEKLFF
TRBV7-2	TRBJ2-5	TRBD2	CASSQLAGGRETQYF
TRBV24-1	TRBJ2-6	NA	CATSEGQPNGANVLTF
TRBV9	TRBJ1-4	NA	CASSSQGRANEKLFF
TRBV19	TRBJ2-2	TRBD1	CASIPGQGLDGELFF
TRBV5-6	TRBJ2-3	NA	CASSLFQDSDTQYF
TRBV3-1/TRBV3-2	TRBJ2-5	NA	CASSQRQPQETQYF
TRBV9	TRBJ1-2	NA	CASSPGTNYGYTF
TRBV7-5	TRBJ2-7	NA	CVRSLQGAYEQYF
TRBV5-4	TRBJ2-2	NA	CASGGLNTGELFF
TRBV5-1	TRBJ2-2	TRBD1	CASSQGQINTGELFF
TRBV3-1/TRBV3-2	TRBJ1-2	TRBD1	CASSRTGDGYTF
TRBV3-1/TRBV3-2	TRBJ2-3	NA	CASSLLGASTDTQYF
TRBV7-9	TRBJ1-2	TRBD1	CASRIEQGSGYTF
TRBV4-2	TRBJ1-3	TRBD1	CASSKDRGGGNTIYF
TRBV6-1	TRBJ1-5	NA	CASSEADTNQPQHF
TRBV15	TRBJ2-7	NA	CATSSLIDRRSSYEQYF
TRBV7-2	TRBJ2-5	NA	CASSSRGETQYF
TRBV11-1	TRBJ2-7	NA	CASSLDSYEQYF
TRBV30	TRBJ2-7	NA	CAAQTGNYEQYF
TRBV5-4	TRBJ1-2	NA	CASSFETDYGYTF
TRBV11-2	TRBJ2-7	NA	CASSITYEQYF
TRBV15	TRBJ2-2	TRBD1	CATSTDRGRPGELFF
TRBV24-1	TRBJ2-3	NA	CATSDLDGLGGVITDTQYF
TRBV19	TRBJ1-5	NA	CASSKHRANQPQHF
TRBV27	TRBJ2-1	TRBD2	CASSPSGVWNEQFF
TRBV9	TRBJ1-2	TRBD1	CASSVEVGGLGYTF
TRBV6-2/TRBV6-3	TRBJ1-3	NA	CASSWGLLENSGNTIYF
TRBV30	TRBJ1-2	TRBD1	CAWKDRGHYGYTF
TRBV11-2	TRBJ1-1	TRBD1	CASSWTGMNTEAFF
TRBV30	TRBJ1-1	NA	CAWKPSGGEAFF
TRBV4-3	TRBJ1-2	NA	CASSQEPQFTYGYTF
TRBV2	TRBJ2-7	TRBD2	CASTGTSGERSEQYF
TRBV5-1	TRBJ1-2	TRBD1	CASSPRTGLTYGYTF
TRBV5-4	TRBJ2-3	NA	CASSGGGPYGDTQYF